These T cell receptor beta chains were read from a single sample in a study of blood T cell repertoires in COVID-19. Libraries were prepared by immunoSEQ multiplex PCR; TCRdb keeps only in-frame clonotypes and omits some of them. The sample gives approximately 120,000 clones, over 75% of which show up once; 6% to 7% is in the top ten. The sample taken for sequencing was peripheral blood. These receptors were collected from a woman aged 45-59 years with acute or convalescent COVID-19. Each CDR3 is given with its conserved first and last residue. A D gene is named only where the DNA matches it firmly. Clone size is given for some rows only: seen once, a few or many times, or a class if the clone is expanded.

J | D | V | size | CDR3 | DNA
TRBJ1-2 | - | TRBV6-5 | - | CASSSTNYGYTF | TGTGCCAGCAGTTCCACTAACTATGGCTACACCTTC
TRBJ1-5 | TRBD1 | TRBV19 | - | CASSVDRGQPQHF | TGTGCCAGTAGTGTGGACAGGGGGCAACCCCAGCATTTT
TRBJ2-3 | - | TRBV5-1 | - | CASSFGLGGGTDTQYF | TGCGCCAGCAGCTTTGGTTTGGGCGGGGGCACAGATACGCAGTATTTT
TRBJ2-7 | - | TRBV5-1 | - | CASSAFIGETPEQYF | TGCGCCAGCAGCGCATTCATAGGAGAAACACCCGAGCAGTACTTC
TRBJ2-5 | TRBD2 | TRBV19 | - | CASSVGRTSGGEETQYF | TGTGCCAGTAGTGTGGGTCGGACTAGCGGGGGGGAAGAGACCCAGTACTTC
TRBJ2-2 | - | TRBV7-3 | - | CASRRGWMNTGELFF | TGTGCCAGCAGAAGGGGATGGATGAACACCGGGGAGCTGTTTTTT
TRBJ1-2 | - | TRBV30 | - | CAWRVAVSNGYTF | TGTGCCTGGAGGGTGGCGGTCAGCAATGGCTACACCTTC
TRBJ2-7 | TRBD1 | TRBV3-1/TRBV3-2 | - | CASSQVQGGSYEQYF | TGTGCCAGCAGCCAAGTACAGGGGGGCTCCTACGAGCAGTACTTC
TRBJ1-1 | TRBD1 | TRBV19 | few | CASTFQDRQNTEAFF | TGTGCCAGTACGTTCCAGGACAGGCAGAACACTGAAGCTTTCTTT
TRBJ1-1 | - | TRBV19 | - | CASTAYRERTEAFF | TGTGCCAGTACCGCGTACAGGGAACGGACTGAAGCTTTCTTT
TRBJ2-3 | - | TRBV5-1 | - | CASSSSQGDTQYF | TGCGCCAGCAGCTCCTCACAGGGAGATACGCAGTATTTT
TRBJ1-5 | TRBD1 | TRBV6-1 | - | CASSEGTENQPQHF | TGTGCCAGCAGTGAGGGGACAGAAAATCAGCCCCAGCATTTT
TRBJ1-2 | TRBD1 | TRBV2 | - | CASRIWTGAGGYTF | TGTGCCAGCAGGATTTGGACAGGGGCGGGTGGCTACACCTTC
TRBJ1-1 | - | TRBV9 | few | CASSNTRNTEAFF | TGTGCCAGCAGTAACACAAGGAACACTGAAGCTTTCTTT
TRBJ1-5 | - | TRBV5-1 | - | CATCGGGNQPQHF | TGCGCAACCTGTGGAGGGGGCAATCAGCCCCAGCATTTT
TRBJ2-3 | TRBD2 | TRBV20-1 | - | CSASSGGAKGDTQYF | TGCAGTGCTAGTAGCGGGGGCGCTAAGGGGGATACGCAGTATTTT
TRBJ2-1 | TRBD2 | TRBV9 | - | CASSPGVAGGPYNEQFF | TGTGCCAGCAGCCCCGGAGTAGCGGGGGGGCCGTATAATGAGCAGTTCTTC
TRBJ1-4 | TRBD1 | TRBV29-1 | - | CSGGTEDEKLFF | TGCAGCGGTGGGACAGAGGACGAAAAACTGTTTTTT
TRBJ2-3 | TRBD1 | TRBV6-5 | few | CASKSGGGTDTQYF | TGTGCCAGCAAATCAGGGGGAGGCACAGATACGCAGTATTTT
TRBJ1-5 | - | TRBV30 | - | CAWSGGGQPQHF | TGTGCCTGGAGCGGCGGAGGGCAGCCCCAGCATTTT
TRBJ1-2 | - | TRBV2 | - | CASSSNGVNYGYTF | TGTGCCAGCAGTTCGAACGGAGTTAACTATGGCTACACCTTC
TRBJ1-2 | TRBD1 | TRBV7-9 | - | CASRPTGVNGYTF | TGTGCCAGCAGACCTACAGGGGTAAATGGCTACACCTTC
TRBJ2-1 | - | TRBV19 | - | CASSNGGSSYNEQFF | TGTGCCAGTAGCAACGGGGGAAGCTCCTACAATGAGCAGTTCTTC